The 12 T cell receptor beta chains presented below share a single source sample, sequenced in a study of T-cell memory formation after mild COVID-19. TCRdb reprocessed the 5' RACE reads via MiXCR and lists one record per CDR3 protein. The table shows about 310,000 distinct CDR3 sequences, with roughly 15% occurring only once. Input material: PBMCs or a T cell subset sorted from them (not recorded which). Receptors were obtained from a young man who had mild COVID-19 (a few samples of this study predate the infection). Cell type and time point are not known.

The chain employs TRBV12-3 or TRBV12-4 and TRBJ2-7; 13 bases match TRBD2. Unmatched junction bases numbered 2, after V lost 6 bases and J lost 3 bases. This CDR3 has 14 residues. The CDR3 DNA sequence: TGTGCCAGCAGCAGACTAGCGGGGGGCTACGAGCAGTACTTC. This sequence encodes CASSRLAGGYEQYF.

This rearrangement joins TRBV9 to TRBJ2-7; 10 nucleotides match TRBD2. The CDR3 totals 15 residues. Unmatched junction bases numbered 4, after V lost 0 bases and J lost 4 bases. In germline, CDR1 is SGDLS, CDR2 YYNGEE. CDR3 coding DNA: TGTGCCAGCAGCGTAGGTCGGACTAGCGGTTACGAGCAGTACTTC. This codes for CASSVGRTSGYEQYF.

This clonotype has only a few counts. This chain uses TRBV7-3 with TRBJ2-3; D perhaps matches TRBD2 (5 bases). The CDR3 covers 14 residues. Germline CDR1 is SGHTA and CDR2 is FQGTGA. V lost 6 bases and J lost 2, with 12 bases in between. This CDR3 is CASRPTGSTDTQYF. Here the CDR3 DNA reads TGTGCCAGCAGACCTACGGGGTCCACAGATACGCAGTATTTT.

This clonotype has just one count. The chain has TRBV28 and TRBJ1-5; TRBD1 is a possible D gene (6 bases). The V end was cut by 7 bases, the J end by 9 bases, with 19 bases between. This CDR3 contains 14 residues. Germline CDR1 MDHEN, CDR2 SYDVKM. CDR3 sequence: CASKGPGDLGPQHF. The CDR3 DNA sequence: TGTGCCAGCAAAGGCCCAGGGGACCTTGGGCCCCAGCATTTT.

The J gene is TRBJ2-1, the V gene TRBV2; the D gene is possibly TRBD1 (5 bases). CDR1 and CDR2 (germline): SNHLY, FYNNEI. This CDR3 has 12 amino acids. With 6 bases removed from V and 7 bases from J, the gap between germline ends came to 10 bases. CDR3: CASSWAGNEQFF. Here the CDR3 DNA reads TGTGCCAGCAGCTGGGCAGGGAATGAGCAGTTCTTC.

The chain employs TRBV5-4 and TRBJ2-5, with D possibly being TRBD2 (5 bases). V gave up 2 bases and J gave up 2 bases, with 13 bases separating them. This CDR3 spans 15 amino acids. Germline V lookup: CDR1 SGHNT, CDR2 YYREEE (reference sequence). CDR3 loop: CASSFGVGRQETQYF. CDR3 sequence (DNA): TGTGCCAGCAGCTTTGGTGTGGGGAGACAAGAGACCCAGTACTTC.

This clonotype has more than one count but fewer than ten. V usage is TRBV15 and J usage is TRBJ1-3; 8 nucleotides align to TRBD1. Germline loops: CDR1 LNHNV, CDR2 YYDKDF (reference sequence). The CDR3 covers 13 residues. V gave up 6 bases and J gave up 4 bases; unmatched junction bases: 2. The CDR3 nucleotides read TGTGCCACCAGGACAGGGGCCGGAAACACCATATATTTT. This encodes CATRTGAGNTIYF. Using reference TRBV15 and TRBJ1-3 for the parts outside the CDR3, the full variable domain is DAMVIQNPRYQVTQFGKPVTLSCSQTLNHNVMYWYQQKSSQAPKLLFHYYDKDFNNEADTPDNFQSRRPNTSFCFLDIRSPGLGDTAMYLCATRTGAGNTIYFGEGSWLTVV.

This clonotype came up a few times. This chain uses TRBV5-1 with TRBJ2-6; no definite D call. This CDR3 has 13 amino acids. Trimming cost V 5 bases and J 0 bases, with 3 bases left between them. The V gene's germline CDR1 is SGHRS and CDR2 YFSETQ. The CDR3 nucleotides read TGCGCCAGCAGAAGCTCTGGGGCCAACGTCCTGACTTTC. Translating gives CASRSSGANVLTF.

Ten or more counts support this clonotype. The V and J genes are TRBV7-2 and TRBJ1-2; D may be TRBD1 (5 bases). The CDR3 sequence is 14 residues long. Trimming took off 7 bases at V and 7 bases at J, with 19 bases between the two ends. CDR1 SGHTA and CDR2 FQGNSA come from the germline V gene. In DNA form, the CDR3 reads TGTGCCAGCAAGGTGGGGCGGCGCACGGCTGGCTACACCTTC. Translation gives CASKVGRRTAGYTF.

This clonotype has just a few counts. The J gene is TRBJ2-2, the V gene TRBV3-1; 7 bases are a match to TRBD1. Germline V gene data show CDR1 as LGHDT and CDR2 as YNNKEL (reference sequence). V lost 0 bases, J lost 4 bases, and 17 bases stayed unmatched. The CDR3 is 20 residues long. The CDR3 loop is CASSQEKGTAGIFPTGELFF. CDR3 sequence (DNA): TGTGCCAGCAGCCAAGAGAAAGGGACAGCCGGTATTTTTCCCACCGGGGAGCTGTTTTTT.

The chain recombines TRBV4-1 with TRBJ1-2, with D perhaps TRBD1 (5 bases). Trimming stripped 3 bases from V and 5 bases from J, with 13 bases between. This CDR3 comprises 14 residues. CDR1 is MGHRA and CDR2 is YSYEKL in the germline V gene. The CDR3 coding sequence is TGCGCCAGCAGCCAGGGACTCCATGAGTATGGCTACACCTTC. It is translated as CASSQGLHEYGYTF.

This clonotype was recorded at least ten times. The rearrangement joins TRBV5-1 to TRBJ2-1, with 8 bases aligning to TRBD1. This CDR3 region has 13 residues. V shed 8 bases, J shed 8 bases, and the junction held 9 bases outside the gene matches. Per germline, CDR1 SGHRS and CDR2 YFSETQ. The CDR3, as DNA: TGCGCCAGACGGACAGGGCCTCTGGATGAGCAGTTCTTC. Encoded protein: CARRTGPLDEQFF.